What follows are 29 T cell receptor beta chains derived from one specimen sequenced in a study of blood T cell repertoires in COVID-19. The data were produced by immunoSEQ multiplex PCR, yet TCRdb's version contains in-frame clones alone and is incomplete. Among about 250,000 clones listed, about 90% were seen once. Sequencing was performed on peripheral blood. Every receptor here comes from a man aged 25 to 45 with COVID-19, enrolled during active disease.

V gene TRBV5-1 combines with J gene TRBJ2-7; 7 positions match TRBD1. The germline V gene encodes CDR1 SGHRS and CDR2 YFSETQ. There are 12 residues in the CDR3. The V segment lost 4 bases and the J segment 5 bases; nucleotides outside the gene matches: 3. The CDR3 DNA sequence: TGCGCCAGCAGCGCGACAGGGAACGAGCAGTACTTC. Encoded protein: CASSATGNEQYF.

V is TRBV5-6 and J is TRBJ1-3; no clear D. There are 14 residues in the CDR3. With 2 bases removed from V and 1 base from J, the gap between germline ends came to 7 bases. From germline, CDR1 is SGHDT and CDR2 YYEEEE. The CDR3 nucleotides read TGTGCCAGCAGCTTTCCGGAGTCTGGAAACACCATATATTTT. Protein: CASSFPESGNTIYF.

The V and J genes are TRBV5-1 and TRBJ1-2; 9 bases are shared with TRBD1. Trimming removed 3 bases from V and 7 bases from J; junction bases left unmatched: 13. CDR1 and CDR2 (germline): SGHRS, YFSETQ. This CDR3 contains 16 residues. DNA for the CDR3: TGCGCCAGCAGCTCTACTCCGGGACAGGGAAAAGCTGGCTACACCTTC. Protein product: CASSSTPGQGKAGYTF.

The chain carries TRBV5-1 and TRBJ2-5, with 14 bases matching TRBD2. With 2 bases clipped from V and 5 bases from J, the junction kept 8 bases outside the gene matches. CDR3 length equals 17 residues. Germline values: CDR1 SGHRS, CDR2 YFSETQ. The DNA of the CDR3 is TGCGCCAGCAGCTTCGGACTAGCGGGGGGCCAGGGGGAGACCCAGTACTTC. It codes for CASSFGLAGGQGETQYF.

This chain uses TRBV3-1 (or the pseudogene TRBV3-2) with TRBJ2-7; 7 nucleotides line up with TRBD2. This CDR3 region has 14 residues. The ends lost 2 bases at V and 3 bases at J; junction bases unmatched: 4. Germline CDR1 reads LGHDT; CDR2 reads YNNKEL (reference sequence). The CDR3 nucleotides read TGTGCCAGCAGCCAAATGGGGGGGATCTACGAGCAGTACTTC. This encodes CASSQMGGIYEQYF.

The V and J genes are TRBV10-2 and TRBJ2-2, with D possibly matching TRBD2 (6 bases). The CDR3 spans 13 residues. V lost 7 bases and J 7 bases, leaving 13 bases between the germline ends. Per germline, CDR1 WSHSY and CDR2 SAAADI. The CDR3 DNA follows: TGCGCCAGCACGGAGGGAGTTGACGGGGAGCTGTTTTTT. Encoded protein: CASTEGVDGELFF.

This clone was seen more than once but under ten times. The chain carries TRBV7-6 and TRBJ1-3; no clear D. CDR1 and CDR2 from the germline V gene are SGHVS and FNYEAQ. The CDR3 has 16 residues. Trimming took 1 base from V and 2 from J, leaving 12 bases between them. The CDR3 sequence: CASSLVDGETGNTIYF. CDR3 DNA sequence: TGTGCCAGCAGCTTAGTTGACGGAGAGACTGGAAACACCATATATTTT.

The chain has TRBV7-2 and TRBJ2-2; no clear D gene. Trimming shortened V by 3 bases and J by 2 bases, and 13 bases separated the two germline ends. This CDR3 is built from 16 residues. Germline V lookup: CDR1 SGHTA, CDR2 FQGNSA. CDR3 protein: CASSFLPVVNTGELFF. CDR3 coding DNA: TGTGCCAGCAGCTTCCTACCTGTTGTTAACACCGGGGAGCTGTTTTTT.

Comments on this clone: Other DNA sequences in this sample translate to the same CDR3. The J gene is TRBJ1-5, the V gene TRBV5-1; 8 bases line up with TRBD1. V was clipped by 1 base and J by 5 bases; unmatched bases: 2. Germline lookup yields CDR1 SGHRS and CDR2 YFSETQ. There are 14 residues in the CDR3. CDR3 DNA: TGCGCCAGCAGCTTGTCAGGGGGCGATCAGCCCCAGCATTTT. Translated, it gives CASSLSGGDQPQHF.

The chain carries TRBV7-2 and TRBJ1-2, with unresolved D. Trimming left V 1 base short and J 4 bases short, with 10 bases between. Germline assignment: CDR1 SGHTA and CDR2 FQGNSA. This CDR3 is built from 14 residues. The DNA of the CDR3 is TGTGCCAGCAGCTTAGAGCTAGTGCCCTATGGCTACACCTTC. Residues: CASSLELVPYGYTF.

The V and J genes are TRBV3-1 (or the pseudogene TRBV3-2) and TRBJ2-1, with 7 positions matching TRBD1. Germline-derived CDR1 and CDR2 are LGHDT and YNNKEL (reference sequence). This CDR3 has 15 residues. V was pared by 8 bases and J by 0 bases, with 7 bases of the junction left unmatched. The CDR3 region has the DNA TGTGCCAGCCACATAGGGACAGACTCCTACAATGAGCAGTTCTTC. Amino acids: CASHIGTDSYNEQFF.

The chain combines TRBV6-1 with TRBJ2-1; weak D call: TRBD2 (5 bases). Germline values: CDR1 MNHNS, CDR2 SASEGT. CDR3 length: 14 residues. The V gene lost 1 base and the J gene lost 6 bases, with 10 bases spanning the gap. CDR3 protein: CASSEVRGLNEQFF. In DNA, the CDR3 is TGTGCCAGCAGTGAAGTAAGAGGGCTCAATGAGCAGTTCTTC.

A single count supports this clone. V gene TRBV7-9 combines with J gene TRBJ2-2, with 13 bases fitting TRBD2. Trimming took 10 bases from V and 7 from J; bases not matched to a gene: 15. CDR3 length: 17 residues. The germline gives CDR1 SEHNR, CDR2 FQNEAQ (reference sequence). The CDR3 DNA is TGTGCCACCCAACCCACTAGCGGGGGGGAGCGACACGGGGAGCTGTTTTTT. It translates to CATQPTSGGERHGELFF.

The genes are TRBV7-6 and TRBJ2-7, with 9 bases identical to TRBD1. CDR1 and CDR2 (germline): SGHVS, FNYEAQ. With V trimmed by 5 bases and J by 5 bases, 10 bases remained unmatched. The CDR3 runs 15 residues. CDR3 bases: TGTGCCAGCAGCGATCCCGGGACAGGGAGAGACGAGCAGTACTTC. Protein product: CASSDPGTGRDEQYF. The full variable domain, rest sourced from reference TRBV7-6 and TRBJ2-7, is GAGVSQSPRYKVTKRGQDVALRCDPISGHVSLYWYRQALGQGPEFLTYFNYEAQQDKSGLPNDRFSAERPEGSISTLTIQRTEQRDSAMYRCASSDPGTGRDEQYFGPGTRLTVT.

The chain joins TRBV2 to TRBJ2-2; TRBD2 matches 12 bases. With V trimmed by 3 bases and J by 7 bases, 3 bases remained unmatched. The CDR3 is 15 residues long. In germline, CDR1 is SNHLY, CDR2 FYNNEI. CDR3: CASSDGLAGNGELFF. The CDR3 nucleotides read TGTGCCAGCAGTGATGGACTAGCGGGAAACGGGGAGCTGTTTTTT.

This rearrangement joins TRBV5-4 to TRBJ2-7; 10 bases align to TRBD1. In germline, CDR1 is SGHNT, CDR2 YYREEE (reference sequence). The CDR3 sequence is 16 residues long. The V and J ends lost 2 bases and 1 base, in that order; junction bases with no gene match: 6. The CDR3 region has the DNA TGTGCCAGCAGCTTAGGCGGGACAGGGGCGTCCTACGAGCAGTACTTC. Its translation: CASSLGGTGASYEQYF.

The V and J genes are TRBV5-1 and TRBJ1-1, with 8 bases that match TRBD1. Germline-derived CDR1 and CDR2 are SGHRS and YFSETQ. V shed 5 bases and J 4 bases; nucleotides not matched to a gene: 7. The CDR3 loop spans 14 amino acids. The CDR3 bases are TGCGCCAGCAGTTATAATACAGGGGGCACTGAAGCTTTCTTT. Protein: CASSYNTGGTEAFF.

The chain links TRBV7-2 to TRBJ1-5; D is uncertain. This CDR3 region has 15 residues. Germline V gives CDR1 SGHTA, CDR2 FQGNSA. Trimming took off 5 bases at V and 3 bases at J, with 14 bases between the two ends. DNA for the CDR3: TGTGCCAGCAGCACCTATGGACTGCCCAATCAGCCCCAGCATTTT. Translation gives CASSTYGLPNQPQHF. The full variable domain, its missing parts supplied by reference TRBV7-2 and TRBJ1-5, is GAGVSQSPSNKVTEKGKDVELRCDPISGHTALYWYRQSLGQGLEFLIYFQGNSAPDKSGLPSDRFSAERTGGSVSTLTIQRTQQEDSAVYLCASSTYGLPNQPQHFGDGTRLSIL.

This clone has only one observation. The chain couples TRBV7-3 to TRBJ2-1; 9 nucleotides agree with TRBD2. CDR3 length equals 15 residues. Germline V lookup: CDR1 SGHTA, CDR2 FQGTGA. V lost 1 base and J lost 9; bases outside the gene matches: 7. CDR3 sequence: CASSLSLAGTGEQFF. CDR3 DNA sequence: TGTGCCAGCAGCTTAAGCCTAGCGGGGACGGGTGAGCAGTTCTTC.

CDR3 loop: CASSQWQERTGKSYEQYF. The CDR3 DNA follows: TGCGCCAGCAGCCAATGGCAGGAGAGGACAGGGAAGAGCTACGAGCAGTACTTC. The chain employs TRBV4-1 and TRBJ2-7; the match to TRBD1 covers 8 bases. Germline values: CDR1 MGHRA, CDR2 YSYEKL. V dropped 2 bases and J dropped 3; count of bases not matched to a gene: 15. The CDR3 runs to 18 residues.

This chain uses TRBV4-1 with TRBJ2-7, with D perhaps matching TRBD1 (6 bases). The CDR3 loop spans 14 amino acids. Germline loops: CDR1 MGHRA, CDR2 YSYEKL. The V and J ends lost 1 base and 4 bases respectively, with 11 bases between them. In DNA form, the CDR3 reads TGCGCCAGCAGCCAAGTGGACAGCACATACGAGCAGTACTTC. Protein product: CASSQVDSTYEQYF.

For the CDR3, the DNA is TGTGCCAGTAGTGCAGGGTATATGAACACTGAAGCTTTCTTT. Its protein product is CASSAGYMNTEAFF. The rearrangement links TRBV19 to TRBJ1-1; possible D gene TRBD1, 5 bases. With 5 bases removed from V and 0 bases from J, the gap between germline ends came to 10 bases. The CDR3 spans 14 residues. Germline V gene sequence: CDR1 LNHDA, CDR2 SQIVND (reference sequence).

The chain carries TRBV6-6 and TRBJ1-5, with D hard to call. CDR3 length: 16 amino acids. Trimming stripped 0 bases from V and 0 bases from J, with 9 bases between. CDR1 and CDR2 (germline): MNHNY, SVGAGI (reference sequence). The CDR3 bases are TGTGCCAGCAGTTACTCAGCTCGAGATAGCAATCAGCCCCAGCATTTT. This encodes CASSYSARDSNQPQHF.

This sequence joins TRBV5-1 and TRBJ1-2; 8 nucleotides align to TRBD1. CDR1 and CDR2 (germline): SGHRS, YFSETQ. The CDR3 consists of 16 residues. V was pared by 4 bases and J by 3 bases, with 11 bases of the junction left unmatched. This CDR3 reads CASSRTGPRGYYGYTF. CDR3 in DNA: TGCGCCAGCAGCCGGACAGGGCCGCGGGGTTACTATGGCTACACCTTC.

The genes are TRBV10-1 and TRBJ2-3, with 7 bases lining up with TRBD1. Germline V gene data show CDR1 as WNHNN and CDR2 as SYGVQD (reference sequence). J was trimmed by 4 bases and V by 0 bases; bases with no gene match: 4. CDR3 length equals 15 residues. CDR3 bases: TGCGCCAGCAGTGAGTCGACAGGGTGGTCAGATACGCAGTATTTT. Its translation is CASSESTGWSDTQYF.

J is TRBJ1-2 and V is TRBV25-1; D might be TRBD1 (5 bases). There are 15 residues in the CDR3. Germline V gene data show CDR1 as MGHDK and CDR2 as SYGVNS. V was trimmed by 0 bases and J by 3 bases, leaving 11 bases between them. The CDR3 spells CASSEYLQADYGYTF. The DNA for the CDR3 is TGTGCCAGCAGTGAATACCTACAGGCGGACTATGGCTACACCTTC.

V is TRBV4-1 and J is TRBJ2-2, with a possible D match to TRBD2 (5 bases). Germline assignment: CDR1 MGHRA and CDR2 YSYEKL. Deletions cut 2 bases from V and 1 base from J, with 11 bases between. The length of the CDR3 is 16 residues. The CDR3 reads CASSQQAALNTGELFF. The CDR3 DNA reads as TGCGCCAGCAGCCAACAAGCGGCCTTGAACACCGGGGAGCTGTTTTTT.

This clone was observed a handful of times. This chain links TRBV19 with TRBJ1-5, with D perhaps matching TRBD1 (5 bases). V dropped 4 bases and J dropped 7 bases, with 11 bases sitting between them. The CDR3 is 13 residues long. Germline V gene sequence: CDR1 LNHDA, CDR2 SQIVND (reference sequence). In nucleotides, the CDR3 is TGTGCCAGTAGTACAGGGATGAGGCAGCCCCAGCATTTT. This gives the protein CASSTGMRQPQHF.

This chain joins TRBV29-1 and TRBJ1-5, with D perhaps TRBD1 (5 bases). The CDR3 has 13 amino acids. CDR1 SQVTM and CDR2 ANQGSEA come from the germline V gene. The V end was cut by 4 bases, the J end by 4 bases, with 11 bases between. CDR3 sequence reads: CSVAGGRNQPQHF. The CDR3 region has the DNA TGCAGCGTTGCGGGGGGACGGAATCAGCCCCAGCATTTT.